The 32 T cell receptor beta chains below were found in one sample sequenced in a study of T-cell reconstitution after alpha-beta-depleted transplantation in children. Unique molecular identifiers were incorporated when the TCRbeta library was constructed. TCRdb passed the PCR reads through MiXCR, listing each CDR3 protein once. The sample shows approximately 630,000 distinct CDR3 sequences, roughly 14% of them seen only once. The specimen comprised PBMCs, sampled before TCRalphabeta/CD19-depleted stem cell transplant. These receptors were taken from a girl aged 2 to 10 with congenital amegakaryocytic thrombocytopenia, due to receive a stem cell transplant.

This clonotype was observed a few times. This sequence joins TRBV6-4 and TRBJ2-3; no reliable D call. This CDR3 spans 15 amino acids. Trimming shortened V by 2 bases and J by 3 bases, and 12 bases separated the two germline ends. Germline assignment: CDR1 MRHNA and CDR2 SNTAGT. The CDR3 region is CASSDGEGPTDTQYF. CDR3 coding DNA: TGTGCCAGCAGTGACGGGGAAGGACCTACAGATACGCAGTATTTT.

This clonotype has at least ten counts. This chain links TRBV10-3 with TRBJ2-3, with 7 bases fitting TRBD2. The germline CDR1 and CDR2 sequences are ENHRY and SYGVKD. CDR3 size: 15 residues. The junction had 10 bases not matched to a gene; V was cut back by 4 bases and J by 6 bases. CDR3 in DNA: TGTGCCATCAGTGGGCTCGCGGGAGTTGCGGATACGCAGTATTTT. The encoded protein is CAISGLAGVADTQYF.

This clonotype was observed at least ten times. The chain recombines TRBV29-1 with TRBJ1-1, with D hard to call. Per the germline V gene, CDR1 is SQVTM and CDR2 is ANQGSEA. Trimming took 2 bases from V and 6 from J, leaving 13 bases between them. This CDR3 has 13 residues. The CDR3 sequence is CSVEQKLLPEAFF. In nucleotides, the CDR3 is TGCAGCGTTGAACAGAAGCTGTTGCCTGAAGCTTTCTTT.

This clonotype showed up just a few times. The genes are TRBV27 and TRBJ1-2, with 10 bases lining up with TRBD1. V was clipped by 5 bases and J by 8 bases; unmatched bases: 11. The CDR3 length is 15 residues. CDR1 is MNHEY and CDR2 is SMNVEV in the germline V gene (reference sequence). The CDR3 bases are TGTGCCAGCAGTGGCCGGGACAGGGGTTTCGGGGGCTACACCTTC. This encodes CASSGRDRGFGGYTF.

The chain recombines TRBV12-3 or TRBV12-4 with TRBJ2-2; D might be TRBD1 or TRBD2, each matching 5 bases. This CDR3 comprises 13 residues. Trimming stripped 7 bases from V and 6 bases from J, with 12 bases between. The CDR3 DNA reads TGTGCCAGCAAAGAGGGGTTTCCCGGGGAGCTGTTTTTT. It specifies CASKEGFPGELFF.

Regarding this clonotype: A junction boundary mismatches the germline segment, possibly from a read error. The rearrangement joins TRBV6-2 or TRBV6-3 to TRBJ2-3, with D tentatively TRBD1 (6 bases). The CDR3 has 12 amino acids. In germline, CDR1 is MNHEY, CDR2 SVGEGT. This CDR3 is CDSRTGTDTQYF. The CDR3 coding sequence is TGTGACAGCAGGACAGGCACAGATACGCAGTATTTT.

The chain uses TRBV6-5 and TRBJ2-4; D unresolved. The CDR3 length is 14 residues. V was trimmed by 4 bases and J by 7 bases, leaving 14 bases between them. Germline loops: CDR1 MNHEY, CDR2 SVGAGI. The chain's CDR3 is CASSSGPGRNIQYF. The DNA for the CDR3 is TGTGCCAGCAGTTCCGGGCCCGGGCGCAACATTCAGTACTTC.

Ten or more counts support this clonotype. This sequence joins TRBV2 and TRBJ2-3, with 13 bases that match TRBD2. J lost 4 bases, V lost 6 bases, and 7 bases had no gene match. Germline V lookup: CDR1 SNHLY, CDR2 FYNNEI. The CDR3 runs to 16 residues. The DNA for the CDR3 is TGTGCCAGCAGGCGACTAGCGGGAGGTGGCCCAGATACGCAGTATTTT. Translation gives CASRRLAGGGPDTQYF.

The chain combines TRBV6-5 with TRBJ2-3; unclear D gene. V lost 4 bases and J lost 4, with 12 bases in between. The CDR3 spans 14 residues. From germline, CDR1 is MNHEY and CDR2 SVGAGI. Here the CDR3 reads CASSSFSLADTQYF. CDR3 nucleotides: TGTGCCAGCAGTTCCTTCTCCTTAGCAGATACGCAGTATTTT.

This clonotype was observed at least ten times. The chain employs TRBV7-9 and TRBJ1-4; D is uncertain. V gave up 5 bases and J gave up 0 bases, with 10 bases separating them. Germline lookup yields CDR1 SEHNR and CDR2 FQNEAQ (reference sequence). CDR3 length: 15 residues. The CDR3 is CASSTYTATNEKLFF. DNA for the CDR3: TGTGCCAGCAGCACCTACACCGCAACTAATGAAAAACTGTTTTTT.

This clonotype has only one observation. A much larger clone lies a single base off, so this may be a read error. The chain recombines TRBV20-1 with TRBJ2-1; TRBD1 is a possible D gene (6 bases). The germline gives CDR1 DFQATT, CDR2 SNEGSKA (reference sequence). V lost 4 bases to trimming and J lost 6 bases, with 13 bases between them. The CDR3 sequence is 13 residues long. This CDR3 reads CSATEDSFNEQFF. As DNA, the CDR3 is TGCAGTGCTACGGAGGACAGTTTCAATGAGCAGTTCTTC.

The V call is TRBV20-1, the J call TRBJ2-7; 11 bases map to TRBD2. The CDR3 covers 15 residues. The ends lost 3 bases at V and 4 bases at J; junction bases unmatched: 8. The germline CDR1 and CDR2 sequences are DFQATT and SNEGSKA (reference sequence). CDR3 in amino acids: CSASRLAGGRYEQYF. The CDR3 DNA follows: TGCAGTGCTAGTCGCTTAGCGGGAGGGCGGTACGAGCAGTACTTC.

In its sample, this clonotype was seen many times. The CDR3 sequence: CASSVWDRVNSPLHF. The CDR3 coding sequence is TGCGCCAGCAGCGTATGGGACAGGGTGAATTCACCCCTCCACTTT. V usage is TRBV4-1 and J usage is TRBJ1-6; TRBD1 agrees at 9 bases. Germline lookup yields CDR1 MGHRA and CDR2 YSYEKL. The CDR3 is 15 residues long. V trimming: 5 bases; J trimming: 7 bases; junction bases outside the gene matches: 6.

This clonotype has ten or more counts. This CDR3 reads CASSLFGGSEYEQYF. Written as DNA, the CDR3 is TGTGCCAGCAGCTTATTTGGCGGGAGCGAATACGAGCAGTACTTC. V gene TRBV11-2 combines with J gene TRBJ2-7, with 7 positions matching TRBD2. The CDR3 runs 15 residues. J was trimmed by 4 bases and V by 2 bases; bases with no gene match: 8. Germline assignment: CDR1 SGHAT and CDR2 FQNNGV.

This clonotype was recorded at least ten times. The V gene is TRBV12-3 or TRBV12-4, the J gene TRBJ2-7; TRBD1 is a possible D gene (6 bases). The CDR3 is 16 residues long. Trimming left V 1 base short and J 0 bases short, with 13 bases between. The CDR3 DNA is TGTGCCAGCAGTTTAGGAGACAGGAGACCCTCCTACGAGCAGTACTTC. This sequence encodes CASSLGDRRPSYEQYF.

The genes are TRBV20-1 and TRBJ1-5; D not resolved. V was shortened by 0 bases and J by 6 bases, with 9 bases between the two germline ends. Germline V gene data show CDR1 as DFQATT and CDR2 as SNEGSKA (reference sequence). This CDR3 is 13 amino acids long. Written as DNA, the CDR3 is TGCAGTGCTAGAGATTACCTGGGTCAGCCCCAGCATTTT. It specifies CSARDYLGQPQHF.

The table lists this clonotype with a few counts. V is TRBV27 and J is TRBJ1-2; D gene ambiguous. Germline V gene data show CDR1 as MNHEY and CDR2 as SMNVEV (reference sequence). Between the trimmed V and J ends, which lost 3 bases and 3 bases, there was a span of 11 bases. This CDR3 comprises 14 residues. CDR3 sequence: CASSFEAGDYGYTF. The CDR3 DNA reads as TGTGCCAGCAGTTTCGAAGCGGGAGACTATGGCTACACCTTC.

This clonotype was observed a few times. This chain joins TRBV7-9 and TRBJ1-2; 7 nucleotides line up with TRBD1. J lost 8 bases, V lost 4 bases, and 13 bases had no gene match. The CDR3 sequence is 15 residues long. Germline V gene sequence: CDR1 SEHNR, CDR2 FQNEAQ (reference sequence). CDR3 coding DNA: TGTGCCAGCAGCTGGGGCTACAGGGGCCCTCGGGGCTACACCTTC. Amino acid sequence: CASSWGYRGPRGYTF.

This clonotype was observed at least ten times. The chain recombines TRBV12-3 or TRBV12-4 with TRBJ1-6, with 8 nucleotides matching TRBD1. This CDR3 contains 14 residues. V dropped 6 bases and J dropped 10; count of bases not matched to a gene: 8. In nucleotides, the CDR3 is TGTGCCAGCAGACTACAGGGGGAAGGGTCACCCCTCCACTTT. Protein: CASRLQGEGSPLHF.

This chain connects TRBV29-1 to TRBJ1-1; D remains unclear. V was shortened by 2 bases and J by 6 bases, with 4 bases between the two germline ends. This CDR3 has 10 amino acids. Germline V gene data show CDR1 as SQVTM and CDR2 as ANQGSEA. The CDR3 region is CSVERPEAFF. The DNA of the CDR3 is TGCAGCGTTGAACGCCCTGAAGCTTTCTTT.

J is TRBJ1-1 and V is TRBV30, with D uncertain. V was clipped by 4 bases and J by 10 bases, with 10 bases between them. Germline V gives CDR1 GTSNPN, CDR2 SVGIG (reference sequence). The CDR3 has 10 amino acids. DNA of the CDR3: TGTGCCTGGATCGGTGGAGTAGCTTTCTTT. It translates to CAWIGGVAFF.

For the CDR3, the DNA is TGCGCCAGCAGCCAAGATGACAGACGGACTGGAAACACCATATATTTT. Protein sequence: CASSQDDRRTGNTIYF. The rearrangement uses TRBV4-1 and TRBJ1-3, with D possibly being TRBD1 (5 bases). V was clipped by 0 bases and J by 2 bases, with 11 bases between them. The germline gives CDR1 MGHRA, CDR2 YSYEKL. This CDR3 region has 16 residues.

This clonotype was detected many times. V is TRBV5-1 and J is TRBJ1-2; weak D call: TRBD1 (6 bases). V shed 0 bases and J shed 8 bases, with 14 bases lying between them. Germline values: CDR1 SGHRS, CDR2 YFSETQ. There are 14 residues in the CDR3. This CDR3 reads CASSLAPQGRGYTF. DNA of the CDR3: TGCGCCAGCAGCTTGGCCCCCCAGGGGAGAGGCTACACCTTC.

This clonotype has more than one count but fewer than ten. This chain links TRBV28 with TRBJ1-6; D not resolved. Germline lookup yields CDR1 MDHEN and CDR2 SYDVKM. V was trimmed by 5 bases and J by 0 bases, leaving 11 bases between them. The CDR3 length is 16 residues. CDR3 bases: TGTGCCAGCAGTCCGCCCCGGAGCTCCTATAATTCACCCCTCCACTTT. It yields the protein CASSPPRSSYNSPLHF.

As for this clonotype: A single base separates this from a much larger clone, so it may be a read error. The rearrangement joins TRBV5-1 to TRBJ1-4; D call uncertain. CDR1 and CDR2 from the germline V gene are SGHRS and YFSETQ. The V end was cut by 2 bases, the J end by 9 bases, with 14 bases between. This CDR3 has 14 amino acids. The CDR3 nucleotides read TGCGCCAGCAGCTTCAGCATACTGAGTCAAAAACTGTTTTTT. This codes for CASSFSILSQKLFF.

At least ten counts were recorded for this clonotype. The genes are TRBV2 and TRBJ2-2, with no clear D. V was cut by 2 bases and J by 2 bases, with 6 bases left in between. The CDR3 has 14 amino acids. CDR1 and CDR2 from the germline V gene are SNHLY and FYNNEI. CDR3 sequence (DNA): TGTGCCAGCAGTGAACTCGAAAACACCGGGGAGCTGTTTTTT. Its protein is CASSELENTGELFF.

This clonotype was counted once. The rearrangement links TRBV24-1 to TRBJ1-5; D uncertain. Germline CDR1 reads KGHDR; CDR2 reads SFDVKD. The CDR3 runs to 13 residues. V was cut by 3 bases and J by 7 bases, with 9 bases left in between. The CDR3 loop is CATSDAIGQPQHF. Written as DNA, the CDR3 is TGTGCCACCAGTGATGCGATAGGCCAGCCCCAGCATTTT.

The chain links TRBV5-8 to TRBJ2-2; D gene unclear. The CDR3 has 16 amino acids. V lost 0 bases to trimming and J lost 3 bases, with 12 bases between them. Germline V gives CDR1 SGHTS, CDR2 YDEGEE. CDR3 sequence reads: CASSLARTRDTGELFF. DNA of the CDR3: TGTGCCAGCAGCTTGGCGCGGACCAGAGACACCGGGGAGCTGTTTTTT.

This clonotype appeared many times. The chain combines TRBV12-3 or TRBV12-4 with TRBJ2-5; D unclear. The CDR3 extends over 14 amino acids. V lost 7 bases and J lost 1, with 13 bases in between. The CDR3 is CASTSSGGQETQYF. The CDR3 coding sequence is TGTGCCAGCACCAGTTCGGGCGGCCAAGAGACCCAGTACTTC.

This clonotype has a count of ten or more. The J gene is TRBJ2-2, the V gene TRBV7-9; D gene ambiguous. The germline CDR1 and CDR2 sequences are SEHNR and FQNEAQ (reference sequence). V lost 2 bases, J lost 7 bases, and 8 bases lay in between. The CDR3 has 13 amino acids. The CDR3 region is CASSLIEDGELFF. CDR3 sequence (DNA): TGTGCCAGCAGCTTAATAGAGGACGGGGAGCTGTTTTTT.

This clonotype was seen ten or more times. The chain couples TRBV20-1 to TRBJ1-2, with no clear D. Germline V CDR1 and CDR2: DFQATT, SNEGSKA (reference sequence). Trimming left V 3 bases short and J 4 bases short, with 15 bases between. The CDR3 length is 14 residues. CDR3 in amino acids: CSASVGVRGYGYTF. DNA for the CDR3: TGCAGTGCTAGTGTTGGGGTGCGGGGCTATGGCTACACCTTC.

This clonotype was seen more than once but under ten times. This chain joins TRBV5-1 and TRBJ2-2, with D hard to call. The CDR3 is made up of 14 amino acids. Germline loops: CDR1 SGHRS, CDR2 YFSETQ. The germline V and J ends were trimmed by 3 bases and 6 bases, with 12 bases remaining between them. As DNA, the CDR3 is TGCGCCAGCAGCTCGATGACCATGGCCGGGGAGCTGTTTTTT. It specifies CASSSMTMAGELFF.